The source of this TCR beta chain is a study of early T cells in non-severe SARS-CoV-2 infection. Study-wide context: The study sequenced bulk RNA from unsorted whole blood, with chains unpaired. Study observations and caveats: Database matching using VDJdb favored anti-spike CD8 responses, with private and CD4 specificities left missing.

TCRdb processed the 5' RACE reads anew with MiXCR; each CDR3 protein has one entry. The sample consists of 40,000 to 55,000 distinct CDR3 sequences, around 7.7% of them appearing once. This clonotype showed up many times. Its antigen is not identified. The V gene's germline CDR1 is SGHNT and CDR2 YENEEA. V was cut by 5 bases and J by 1 base, with 8 bases left in between. The CDR3 loop spans 13 amino acids. This chain joins TRBV11-3 and TRBJ1-1; the D gene is possibly TRBD1 (5 bases). This TCR was recovered from an adult who was a healthcare worker with PCR-confirmed SARS-CoV-2 infection or an uninfected control (not recorded which). The sequenced material came from whole blood. CDR3 in DNA: TGTGCCAGCAGCCAGGGACCGAACACTGAAGCTTTCTTT. As protein: CASSQGPNTEAFF.